Included here is one T cell receptor (beta chain) sequence, with context. Its specificity is not known. Germline V gene data show CDR1 as LGHNA and CDR2 as YNFKEQ. The V gene lost 1 base and the J gene lost 8 bases, with 12 bases spanning the gap. This CDR3 is built from 14 residues. These data originate in a study of radiotherapy plus CTLA-4 blockade in lung cancer. General observations from the study: Tumor-derived TCR clones expanded in blood after radiotherapy plus ipilimumab.

Only in-frame clones appear in the TCRdb table, and some are missing; sequencing was by immunoSEQ multiplex PCR. Of roughly 50,000 clones listed, roughly 90% were seen once; the top ten hold 7.8%. This clonotype was sampled from a human donor with non-small cell lung cancer whose response to radiotherapy plus ipilimumab could not be evaluated. The chain uses TRBV4-2 and TRBJ2-1; D may be TRBD2 (6 bases). Sequenced material: peripheral blood, taken from a patient treated with radiotherapy plus ipilimumab. The CDR3 is CASSQGASADEQFF. Here the CDR3 DNA reads TGTGCCAGCAGCCAAGGGGCTAGCGCGGATGAGCAGTTCTTC.